Below, 27 T cell receptor beta chains from the same sample are listed, as sequenced in a study of blood T cell repertoires in COVID-19. Libraries were prepared by immunoSEQ multiplex PCR; TCRdb keeps only in-frame clonotypes and omits some of them. Among over 200,000 clones, 85% to 90% were seen once, and the ten largest hold around 16%. Input material: PBMCs or T cells enriched from blood (not recorded which). Every receptor here comes from a man under 40 who had been exposed to COVID-19.

CDR3 sequence: CASSLTATTYEQYF. CDR3 DNA sequence: TGTGCCAGCAGCTTAACAGCGACTACCTACGAGCAGTACTTC. This chain connects TRBV7-9 to TRBJ2-7, with D perhaps TRBD2 (5 bases). The CDR3 is 14 residues long. Germline V lookup: CDR1 SEHNR, CDR2 FQNEAQ (reference sequence). Trimming cost V 2 bases and J 2 bases, with 10 bases left between them.

The genes are TRBV9 and TRBJ1-4, with D possibly TRBD1 on 6 matching bases. The CDR3 covers 16 residues. Trimming took 0 bases from V and 6 from J, leaving 15 bases between them. CDR1 and CDR2 (germline): SGDLS, YYNGEE. This chain's CDR3 is CASSVGSQQGHEKLFF. CDR3 nucleotides: TGTGCCAGCAGCGTAGGGTCACAACAGGGTCATGAAAAACTGTTTTTT. Together with reference TRBV9 and TRBJ1-4, the CDR3 gives the full variable domain: DSGVTQTPKHLITATGQRVTLRCSPRSGDLSVYWYQQSLDQGLQFLIQYYNGEERAKGNILERFSAQQFPDLHSELNLSSLELGDSALYFCASSVGSQQGHEKLFFGSGTQLSVL.

This sequence joins TRBV27 and TRBJ1-1; D is uncertain. CDR3 size: 13 residues. With 3 bases removed from V and 1 base from J, the gap between germline ends came to 6 bases. Germline assignment: CDR1 MNHEY and CDR2 SMNVEV (reference sequence). The CDR3 nucleotides are TGTGCCAGCAGTTTGTGGGCGAACACTGAAGCTTTCTTT. Translated: CASSLWANTEAFF.

This chain connects TRBV19 to TRBJ1-2; weak D call: TRBD1 (5 bases). The CDR3 sequence is 15 residues long. Germline CDR1 reads LNHDA; CDR2 reads SQIVND (reference sequence). Between the trimmed V and J ends, which lost 6 bases and 5 bases, there was a span of 19 bases. CDR3 sequence: CASSPGGPGGYGYTF. The CDR3 coding sequence is TGTGCCAGTAGCCCCGGGGGACCCGGCGGGTATGGCTACACCTTC. The complete variable domain, with remaining parts taken from reference TRBV19 and TRBJ1-2, reads DGGITQSPKYLFRKEGQNVTLSCEQNLNHDAMYWYRQDPGQGLRLIYYSQIVNDFQKGDIAEGYSVSREKKESFPLTVTSAQKNPTAFYLCASSPGGPGGYGYTFGSGTRLTVV.

The chain joins TRBV7-2 to TRBJ2-1; D is possibly TRBD1 (6 bases). The V end was cut by 7 bases, the J end by 5 bases, with 12 bases between. The CDR3 sequence is 13 residues long. Germline-derived CDR1 and CDR2 are SGHTA and FQGNSA. This CDR3 reads CASTTGFHNEQFF. The CDR3 nucleotides are TGTGCCAGCACAACAGGGTTCCACAATGAGCAGTTCTTC.

This clone was picked up one time. DNA of the CDR3: TGTGCCAGCAGTTTCACGAGGCCGGAGTATGGCTACACCTTC. The encoded protein is CASSFTRPEYGYTF. The chain carries TRBV6-6 and TRBJ1-2, with D unresolved. Per the germline V gene, CDR1 is MNHNY and CDR2 is SVGAGI (reference sequence). Trimming stripped 4 bases from V and 5 bases from J, with 14 bases between. There are 14 residues in the CDR3.

V is TRBV5-1 and J is TRBJ1-5; unclear D gene. V was cut by 0 bases and J by 4 bases, with 14 bases left in between. The CDR3 length is 16 residues. The germline CDR1 and CDR2 sequences are SGHRS and YFSETQ. The CDR3 bases are TGCGCCAGCAGCTTGGATGGAGCGGCGGGGAATCAGCCCCAGCATTTT. Its translation is CASSLDGAAGNQPQHF.

The chain carries TRBV27 and TRBJ2-2; 9 bases map to TRBD2. CDR3 size: 17 residues. Germline CDR1 is MNHEY and CDR2 is SMNVEV (reference sequence). After removal of 1 base from V and 7 bases from J, the junction contained 10 bases not matched to a gene. In DNA form, the CDR3 reads TGTGCCAGCAGTTTATTCCTCGGCGGGGGGGCGAACGGGGAGCTGTTTTTT. The encoded protein is CASSLFLGGGANGELFF.

In its sample, this clone was seen once. The chain carries TRBV7-3 and TRBJ1-2; tentative D call: TRBD1 (6 bases). V was shortened by 4 bases and J by 2 bases, with 11 bases between the two germline ends. This CDR3 is 14 amino acids long. CDR1 is SGHTA, CDR2 FQGTGA, per germline. CDR3 in DNA: TGTGCCAGCAGCTCGACAACAGGGAACTATGGCTACACCTTC. Protein sequence: CASSSTTGNYGYTF.

The chain recombines TRBV15 with TRBJ2-7, with a weak D call TRBD1 (5 bases). Per germline, CDR1 LNHNV and CDR2 YYDKDF (reference sequence). V was shortened by 5 bases and J by 0 bases, with 8 bases between the two germline ends. The CDR3 length is 13 residues. The CDR3 DNA follows: TGTGCCACCAGCCTTGGACACTCCTACGAGCAGTACTTC. The encoded protein is CATSLGHSYEQYF.

The CDR3 here is CASSGTSGSTGELFF. The CDR3 DNA is TGTGCCAGCAGCGGGACTAGCGGGAGCACCGGGGAGCTGTTTTTT. The V gene is TRBV9, the J gene TRBJ2-2, with 13 positions matching TRBD2. From germline, CDR1 is SGDLS and CDR2 YYNGEE. The CDR3 totals 15 residues. Trimming took 3 bases from V and 4 from J; bases not matched to a gene: 0.

The chain uses TRBV20-1 and TRBJ2-3; 7 nucleotides match TRBD2. V was pared by 3 bases and J by 0 bases, with 6 bases of the junction left unmatched. This CDR3 is 15 amino acids long. Per germline, CDR1 DFQATT and CDR2 SNEGSKA (reference sequence). CDR3 nucleotide sequence: TGCAGTGCTAGTGTGGCTAGCGGTAGCACAGATACGCAGTATTTT. Protein: CSASVASGSTDTQYF.

The chain uses TRBV14 and TRBJ1-4, with 8 bases matching TRBD1. V lost 5 bases, J lost 6 bases, and 17 bases stayed unmatched. Germline V gene lookup returns CDR1 SGHDN and CDR2 FVKESK. The CDR3 consists of 18 residues. Here the CDR3 DNA reads TGTGCCAGCAGCGTATCCGGGACAGGTGTCGGGGGCGATGAAAAACTGTTTTTT. Translation: CASSVSGTGVGGDEKLFF.

The J gene is TRBJ2-7, the V gene TRBV18; 11 nucleotides agree with TRBD2. V lost 1 base and J lost 1; bases outside the gene matches: 6. The CDR3 has 17 amino acids. Germline values: CDR1 KGHSH, CDR2 LQKENI. This chain's CDR3 is CASSPQLAGGPSYEQYF. DNA of the CDR3: TGTGCCAGCTCACCACAGCTAGCGGGGGGACCGTCCTACGAGCAGTACTTC.

The CDR3: CASSPGQGWVNTEAFF. The CDR3 region has the DNA TGCGCCAGCAGCCCGGGACAGGGATGGGTGAACACTGAAGCTTTCTTT. The chain couples TRBV5-1 to TRBJ1-1; the match to TRBD1 covers 9 bases. The CDR3 runs to 16 residues. Germline values: CDR1 SGHRS, CDR2 YFSETQ. The J segment lost 0 bases and the V segment lost 4 bases, leaving 7 bases of the junction unmatched.

V is TRBV7-2 and J is TRBJ2-5, with TRBD2 matching 8 bases. The V gene end was trimmed by 5 bases and the J gene end by 5 bases; junction bases not matched to a gene: 7. Per the germline V gene, CDR1 is SGHTA and CDR2 is FQGNSA. This CDR3 has 14 residues. The CDR3 reads CASSPGLVSETQYF. The CDR3 DNA follows: TGTGCCAGCAGCCCGGGACTAGTTTCGGAGACCCAGTACTTC.

The chain employs TRBV4-2 and TRBJ2-3; D remains ambiguous. CDR1 is LGHNA and CDR2 is YNFKEQ in the germline V gene. V lost 0 bases and J 3 bases, leaving 19 bases between the germline ends. The CDR3 consists of 18 residues. The CDR3, as DNA: TGTGCCAGCAGCCAAGATAATGTTCTCGTGGGCGCGACAGATACGCAGTATTTT. It translates to CASSQDNVLVGATDTQYF.

Concerning this clone: A read error may account for a junction end that differs from germline. V gene TRBV3-1 (or the pseudogene TRBV3-2) combines with J gene TRBJ1-6, with D possibly matching TRBD1 (5 bases). The germline CDR1 and CDR2 sequences are LGHDT and YNNKEL (reference sequence). The CDR3 covers 16 residues. The DNA for the CDR3 is TGTGCCGGCAGCCAGCTATGGGATCGACAGCCGACACCCCTCCACTTT. It is translated as CAGSQLWDRQPTPLHF.

The rearrangement joins TRBV5-5 to TRBJ2-2, with D possibly being TRBD2 (6 bases). The V end was cut by 0 bases, the J end by 2 bases, with 11 bases between. This CDR3 is built from 16 residues. The germline V gene has CDR1 SGHKS and CDR2 YYEKEE (reference sequence). The DNA for the CDR3 is TGTGCCAGCAGCTTGGTAGGAGGGTCTAACACCGGGGAGCTGTTTTTT. Protein sequence: CASSLVGGSNTGELFF.

The chain combines TRBV2 with TRBJ2-3, with a possible D match to TRBD2 (7 bases). V lost 11 bases, J lost 2 bases, and 20 bases lay in between. CDR3 length equals 15 residues. Germline CDR1 is SNHLY and CDR2 is FYNNEI. As DNA, the CDR3 is TGTGCCGGAGGGCCTCTCGGGGGGCTCACAGATACGCAGTATTTT. This sequence encodes CAGGPLGGLTDTQYF.

This clone showed up just a few times. Additional DNA sequences in this sample encode the identical CDR3. Written as DNA, the CDR3 is TGTGCCTGGAGTGTACGGGGGAATCAGCCCCAGCATTTT. Translating it yields CAWSVRGNQPQHF. J is TRBJ1-5 and V is TRBV30; D may be TRBD1 (5 bases). Germline assignment: CDR1 GTSNPN and CDR2 SVGIG (reference sequence). This CDR3 has 13 residues. Between the trimmed V and J ends, which lost 0 bases and 4 bases, there was a span of 7 bases.

The chain couples TRBV5-6 to TRBJ2-7; 7 bases line up with TRBD1. Germline-derived CDR1 and CDR2 are SGHDT and YYEEEE. V was clipped by 0 bases and J by 4 bases; unmatched bases: 10. The CDR3 length is 16 residues. CDR3 in amino acids: CASSLGGHDRDYEQYF. As DNA, the CDR3 is TGTGCCAGCAGCTTGGGGGGCCATGACAGGGATTACGAGCAGTACTTC.

The rearrangement joins TRBV19 to TRBJ1-4, with 8 bases fitting TRBD1. CDR1 is LNHDA, CDR2 SQIVND, per germline (reference sequence). This CDR3 contains 15 residues. The junction had 3 bases not matched to a gene; V was cut back by 4 bases and J by 2 bases. DNA of the CDR3: TGTGCCAGTAGTACACAGGGGGTGACTAATGAAAAACTGTTTTTT. Amino acid sequence: CASSTQGVTNEKLFF.

The V call is TRBV7-2, the J call TRBJ1-2, with D possibly being TRBD1 (6 bases). CDR1 is SGHTA and CDR2 is FQGNSA in the germline V gene. The V and J ends lost 1 base and 5 bases respectively, with 11 bases between them. The CDR3 consists of 14 residues. The CDR3 nucleotides read TGTGCCAGCAGCTTAGGAGGGGGTTCTTATGGCTACACCTTC. As protein: CASSLGGGSYGYTF.

The V call is TRBV4-1, the J call TRBJ2-1, with TRBD2 matching 15 bases. This CDR3 region has 20 residues. Trimming cost V 3 bases and J 0 bases; bases outside gene matches: 9. CDR1 and CDR2 from the germline V gene are MGHRA and YSYEKL. CDR3 protein: CASSHSDGLAGGFSYNEQFF. The CDR3 DNA reads TGCGCCAGCAGCCATTCCGATGGACTAGCGGGGGGGTTCTCCTACAATGAGCAGTTCTTC.

This clone was recorded only once. The rearrangement joins TRBV10-3 to TRBJ2-2; possible D gene TRBD2, 6 bases. V shed 8 bases and J shed 6 bases, with 16 bases lying between them. From germline, CDR1 is ENHRY and CDR2 SYGVKD. The CDR3 is 14 residues long. This CDR3 reads CAIGRDPGAGELFF. The CDR3 DNA follows: TGTGCCATCGGGCGGGATCCGGGAGCCGGGGAGCTGTTTTTT.

This chain links TRBV4-3 with TRBJ2-5; no definite D call. Looked up from germline, CDR1 is LGHNA and CDR2 is YSLEER. V lost 3 bases and J 4 bases, leaving 15 bases between the germline ends. This CDR3 is built from 15 residues. CDR3 coding DNA: TGCGCCAGCAGCCAGCTGCATACCGGCGGAGAGACCCAGTACTTC. Translation gives CASSQLHTGGETQYF.